This T cell receptor beta chain is from a study of cytomegalovirus exposure and HLA in healthy donors. Study-level findings and limits: Researchers reportedly found TCR beta sequences accurately predicted most subjects' HLA-A and HLA-B alleles. 16,951 TCR beta sequences were associated with HLA alleles at 0.05 false discovery rate in a later analysis.

Turning to this clone: Its antigen is as yet unknown.

The primer mix had 60 Vbeta and 13 Jbeta primers. The data were produced by immunoSEQ multiplex PCR, yet TCRdb's version contains in-frame clones alone and is incomplete. The table records approximately 140,000 clones, about 80% of them present only once. V lost 4 bases, J lost 10 bases, and 14 bases stayed unmatched. In germline, CDR1 is SQVTM, CDR2 ANQGSEA. The CDR3 loop spans 15 amino acids. Sequencing was done on a sample of PBMCs. The clonotype originates from a man aged 35 to 55 in good health and CMV-seropositive. The V gene is TRBV29-1, the J gene TRBJ2-1; 9 nucleotides match TRBD1. The CDR3 loop reads CSVGGQGTVLDEQFF. CDR3 in DNA: TGCAGCGTTGGGGGACAGGGAACGGTGTTGGACGAGCAGTTCTTC.